Detailed here is one T cell receptor beta chain. CDR1 is MGHDK, CDR2 SYGVNS, per germline. The CDR3 is 15 amino acids. V was clipped by 3 bases and J by 3 bases, with 12 bases between them. Absence of ophthalmopathy progression within 18 months defined stable Graves' hyperthyroidism. TCR beta CDR3 sequences were amplified from RNA transcripts. The HTBI primer set drove a first-round RT-PCR of the TCR CDR3. TCRdb redid the calling of the multiplex PCR reads with MiXCR, one entry per CDR3 protein. This sample has roughly 700,000 distinct CDR3 sequences, with roughly 32% found just once. This specimen comes from a study of T cells in Graves' hyperthyroidism and ophthalmopathy.

Sequencing was carried out using blood. This clonotype was obtained from a woman between 40 and 50 years old with Graves' hyperthyroidism. J is TRBJ2-1 and V is TRBV25-1; maybe TRBD1 (5 bases). The CDR3 region has the DNA TGTGCCAGCAGTGACTTCCAGGGTGGCTACAATGAGCAGTTCTTC. Translated: CASSDFQGGYNEQFF.